This T cell receptor beta chain was obtained from a study of OX40 agonist ivuxolimab in advanced cancers. Whole-study context: Prior therapy, whether anti-PD-1, anti-PD-L1 or anti-CTLA-4, was allowed, and 40% had some. One patient with hepatocellular carcinoma and two with cutaneous melanoma, three in all, had partial responses. Broader study findings: Certain nonresponders additionally had low normalized T-cell clonal expansion. Clonal expansion was seen in CD4+ and CD8+ blood T cells by week 6 at 0.1 to 3.0 mg/kg.

Germline V lookup: CDR1 SNHLY, CDR2 FYNNEI. The length of the CDR3 is 14 residues. Trimming shortened V by 3 bases and J by 8 bases, and 14 bases separated the two germline ends. The method was immunoSEQ multiplex PCR; TCRdb's version includes in-frame clones alone and lacks a portion of them. In the table there are approximately 60,000 clones, roughly 86% of which are singletons. About this clone itself: Its specificity is not known.

The specimen was CD4+ or CD8+ T cells sorted from blood, collected in a trial of the OX40 agonist ivuxolimab. This clonotype originated in an adult with an advanced solid tumor such as melanoma, head and neck, liver or kidney cancer. The chain links TRBV2 to TRBJ2-1, with TRBD2 as a possible D gene (5 bases). The CDR3 nucleotides are TGTGCCAGCAGTGAGGTAGCGAGAGGGCATGAGCAGTTCTTC. Its protein is CASSEVARGHEQFF.